One TCR beta chain is described in this entry. Trimming cost V 1 base and J 5 bases; bases outside gene matches: 6. The CDR3 contains 15 residues. Germline CDR1 reads SGHTA; CDR2 reads FQGNSA. This entry belongs to a study of blood T cell repertoires in COVID-19. Study information: From the United States, Italy and Spain came samples of acute and convalescent COVID-19. In each case, the material was cDNA or gDNA derived from T cells, B-cell-depleted T cells, or PBMCs.

In the authors' workflow: Estimates of nucleated cell counts were drawn from the amplification of reference gene primers. Profiled with immunoSEQ multiplex PCR; TCRdb holds only in-frame clones, not every one. V, J and clone size are taken as reported in that table, and D and trimming were inferred from the DNA itself. Of some 250,000 clones detected, 85% to 90% appear once; the ten largest clones hold approximately 7.2%. The sample was peripheral blood. This sequence originates from an older woman with active or convalescent COVID-19. The chain employs TRBV7-2 and TRBJ2-3, with TRBD2 matching 7 bases. CDR3 in DNA: TGTGCCAGCAGCTTAGTTGGGGGGGGTGGAGATACGCAGTATTTT. This translates into CASSLVGGGGDTQYF.